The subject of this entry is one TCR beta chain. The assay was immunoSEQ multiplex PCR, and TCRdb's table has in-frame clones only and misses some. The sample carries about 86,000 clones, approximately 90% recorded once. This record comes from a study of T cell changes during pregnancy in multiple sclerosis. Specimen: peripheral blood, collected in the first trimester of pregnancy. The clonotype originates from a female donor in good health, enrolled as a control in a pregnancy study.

The CDR3 here is CATRKDIYNSPLHF. In nucleotides, the CDR3 is TGTGCCACTCGCAAGGACATTTATAATTCACCCCTCCACTTT. The chain links TRBV10-3 to TRBJ1-6; maybe TRBD1 (5 bases). The V gene lost 10 bases and the J gene lost 4 bases, with 14 bases spanning the gap. Per the germline V gene, CDR1 is ENHRY and CDR2 is SYGVKD. The CDR3 consists of 14 residues.